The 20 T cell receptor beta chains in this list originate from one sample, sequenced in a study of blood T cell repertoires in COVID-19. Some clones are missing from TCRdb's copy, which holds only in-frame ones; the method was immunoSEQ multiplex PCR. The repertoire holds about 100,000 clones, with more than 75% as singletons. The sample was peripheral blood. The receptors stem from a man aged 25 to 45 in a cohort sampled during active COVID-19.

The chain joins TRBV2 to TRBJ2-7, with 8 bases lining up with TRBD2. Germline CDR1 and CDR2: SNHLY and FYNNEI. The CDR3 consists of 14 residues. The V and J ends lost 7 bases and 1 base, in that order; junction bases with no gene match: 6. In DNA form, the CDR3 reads TGTGCCAGCAACGGCGGGGGGCTTTCCTACGAGCAGTACTTC. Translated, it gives CASNGGGLSYEQYF.

Here the CDR3 reads CASGLAENTGELFF. The CDR3, as DNA: TGTGCCAGCGGACTAGCTGAGAACACCGGGGAGCTGTTTTTT. The J gene is TRBJ2-2, the V gene TRBV7-9, with 8 bases lining up with TRBD2. Trimming took 8 bases from V and 1 from J; bases not matched to a gene: 3. The length of the CDR3 is 14 residues. CDR1 is SEHNR, CDR2 FQNEAQ, per germline (reference sequence).

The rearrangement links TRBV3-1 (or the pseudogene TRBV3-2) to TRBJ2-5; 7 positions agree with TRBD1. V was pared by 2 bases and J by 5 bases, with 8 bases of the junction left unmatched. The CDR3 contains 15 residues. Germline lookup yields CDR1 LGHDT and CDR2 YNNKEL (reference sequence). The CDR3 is CASSQTTGKGETQYF. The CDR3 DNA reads TGTGCCAGCAGCCAAACGACAGGGAAGGGCGAGACCCAGTACTTC.

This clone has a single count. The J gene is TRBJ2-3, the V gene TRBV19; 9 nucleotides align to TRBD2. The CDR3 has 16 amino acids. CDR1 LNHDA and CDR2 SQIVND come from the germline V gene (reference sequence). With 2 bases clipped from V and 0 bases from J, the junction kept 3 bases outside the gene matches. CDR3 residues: CASSILSGGSTDTQYF. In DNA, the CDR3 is TGTGCCAGTAGTATATTGAGCGGGGGGAGCACAGATACGCAGTATTTT. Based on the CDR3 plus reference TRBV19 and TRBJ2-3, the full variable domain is DGGITQSPKYLFRKEGQNVTLSCEQNLNHDAMYWYRQDPGQGLRLIYYSQIVNDFQKGDIAEGYSVSREKKESFPLTVTSAQKNPTAFYLCASSILSGGSTDTQYFGPGTRLTVL.

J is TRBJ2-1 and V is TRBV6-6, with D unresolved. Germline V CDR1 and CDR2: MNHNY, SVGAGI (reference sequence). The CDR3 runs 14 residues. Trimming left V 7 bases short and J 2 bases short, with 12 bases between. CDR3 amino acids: CASKVQAAYNEQFF. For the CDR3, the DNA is TGTGCCAGCAAAGTGCAGGCAGCCTACAATGAGCAGTTCTTC.

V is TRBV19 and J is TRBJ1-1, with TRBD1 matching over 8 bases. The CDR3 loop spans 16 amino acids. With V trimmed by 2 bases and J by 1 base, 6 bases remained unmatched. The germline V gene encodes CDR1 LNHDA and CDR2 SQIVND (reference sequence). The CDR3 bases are TGTGCCAGTAGTATATCTATCAGGGGGCCGAACACTGAAGCTTTCTTT. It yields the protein CASSISIRGPNTEAFF.

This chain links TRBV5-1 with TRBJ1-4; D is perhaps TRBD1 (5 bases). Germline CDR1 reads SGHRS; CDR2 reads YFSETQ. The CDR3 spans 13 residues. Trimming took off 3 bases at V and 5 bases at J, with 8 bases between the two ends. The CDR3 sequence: CASSSNRNEKLFF. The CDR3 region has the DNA TGCGCCAGCAGCTCTAACAGGAATGAAAAACTGTTTTTT.

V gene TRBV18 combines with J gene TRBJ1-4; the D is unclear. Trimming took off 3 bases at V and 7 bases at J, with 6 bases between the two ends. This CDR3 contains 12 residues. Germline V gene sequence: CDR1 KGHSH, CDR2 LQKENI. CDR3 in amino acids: CASSPSGEKLFF. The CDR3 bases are TGTGCCAGCTCACCGTCGGGTGAAAAACTGTTTTTT.

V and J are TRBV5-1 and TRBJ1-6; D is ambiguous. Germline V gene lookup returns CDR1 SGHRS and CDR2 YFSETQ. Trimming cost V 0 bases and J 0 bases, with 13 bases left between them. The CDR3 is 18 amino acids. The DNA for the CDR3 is TGCGCCAGCAGCTTGGCGGGGTCCGTTAGCTCCTATAATTCACCCCTCCACTTT. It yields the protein CASSLAGSVSSYNSPLHF.

The CDR3 here is CATGGGNQPQHF. The CDR3 coding sequence is TGTGCCACCGGGGGGGGAAATCAGCCCCAGCATTTT. V is TRBV28 and J is TRBJ1-5, with D possibly TRBD1 on 5 matching bases. CDR1 and CDR2 (germline): MDHEN, SYDVKM. Trimming took 10 bases from V and 4 from J, leaving 11 bases between them. The CDR3 loop spans 12 amino acids.

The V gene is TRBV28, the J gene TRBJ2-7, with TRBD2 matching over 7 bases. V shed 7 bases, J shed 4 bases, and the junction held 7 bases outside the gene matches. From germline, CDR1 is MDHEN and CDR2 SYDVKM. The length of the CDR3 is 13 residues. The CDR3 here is CASTTGGLYEQYF. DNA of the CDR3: TGTGCCAGCACGACGGGGGGTTTATACGAGCAGTACTTC.

The CDR3 sequence: CASTPPGQGAYEQYF. The CDR3 DNA sequence: TGTGCCAGCACTCCTCCGGGACAGGGGGCCTACGAGCAGTACTTC. The rearrangement uses TRBV28 and TRBJ2-7; TRBD1 matches 11 bases. With 7 bases clipped from V and 2 bases from J, the junction kept 7 bases outside the gene matches. CDR1 MDHEN and CDR2 SYDVKM come from the germline V gene. The CDR3 length is 15 residues.

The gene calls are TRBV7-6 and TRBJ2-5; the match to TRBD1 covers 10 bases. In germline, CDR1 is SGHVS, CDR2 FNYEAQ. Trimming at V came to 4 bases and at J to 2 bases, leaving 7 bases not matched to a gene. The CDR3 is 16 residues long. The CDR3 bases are TGTGCCAGCAGCTCCCTAGACAGGGGGCTACAAGAGACCCAGTACTTC. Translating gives CASSSLDRGLQETQYF. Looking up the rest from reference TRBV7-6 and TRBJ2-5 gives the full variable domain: GAGVSQSPRYKVTKRGQDVALRCDPISGHVSLYWYRQALGQGPEFLTYFNYEAQQDKSGLPNDRFSAERPEGSISTLTIQRTEQRDSAMYRCASSSLDRGLQETQYFGPGTRLLVL.

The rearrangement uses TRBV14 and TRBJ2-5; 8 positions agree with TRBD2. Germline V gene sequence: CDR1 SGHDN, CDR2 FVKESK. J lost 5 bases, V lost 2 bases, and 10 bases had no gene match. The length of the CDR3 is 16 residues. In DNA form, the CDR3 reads TGTGCCAGCAGCCAAAAGCGGGGGCTAACAATTGAGACCCAGTACTTC. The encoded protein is CASSQKRGLTIETQYF.

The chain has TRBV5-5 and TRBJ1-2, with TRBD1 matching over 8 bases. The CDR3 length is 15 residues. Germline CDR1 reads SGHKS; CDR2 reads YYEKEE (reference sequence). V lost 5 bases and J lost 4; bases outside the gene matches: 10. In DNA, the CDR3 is TGTGCCAGCAGGCTGAGCCTACAGGGGGTCTATGGCTACACCTTC. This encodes CASRLSLQGVYGYTF.

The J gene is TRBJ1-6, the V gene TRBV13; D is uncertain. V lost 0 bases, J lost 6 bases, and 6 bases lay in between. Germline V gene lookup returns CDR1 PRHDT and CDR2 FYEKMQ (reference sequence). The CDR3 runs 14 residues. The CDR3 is CASSLGPSNSPLHF. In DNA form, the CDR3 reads TGTGCCAGCAGCTTAGGCCCGTCTAATTCACCCCTCCACTTT.

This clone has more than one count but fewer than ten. CDR3 residues: CAIRSPDISYEQYF. The CDR3 DNA reads TGTGCCATCAGATCCCCGGACATCTCCTACGAGCAGTACTTC. This chain joins TRBV10-3 and TRBJ2-7; perhaps TRBD1 as D (5 bases). V lost 6 bases and J 0 bases, leaving 12 bases between the germline ends. CDR3 length equals 14 residues. Germline V lookup: CDR1 ENHRY, CDR2 SYGVKD.

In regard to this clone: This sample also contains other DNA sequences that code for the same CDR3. Written as DNA, the CDR3 is TGTGCCAGCAGCCAAGATCGAGGTCAGCCCCAGCATTTT. Translated, it gives CASSQDRGQPQHF. This sequence joins TRBV3-1 (or the pseudogene TRBV3-2) and TRBJ1-5, with unresolved D. The CDR3 loop spans 13 amino acids. The germline gives CDR1 LGHDT, CDR2 YNNKEL (reference sequence). Trimming removed 0 bases at V and 6 bases at J, with 6 bases between.

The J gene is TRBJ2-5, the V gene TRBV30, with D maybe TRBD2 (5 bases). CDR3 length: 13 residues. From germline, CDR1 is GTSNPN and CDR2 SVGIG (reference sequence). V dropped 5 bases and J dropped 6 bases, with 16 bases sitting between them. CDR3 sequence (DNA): TGTGCCTGGGAGATTCGAGCCGGGAAGACCCAGTACTTC. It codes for CAWEIRAGKTQYF.

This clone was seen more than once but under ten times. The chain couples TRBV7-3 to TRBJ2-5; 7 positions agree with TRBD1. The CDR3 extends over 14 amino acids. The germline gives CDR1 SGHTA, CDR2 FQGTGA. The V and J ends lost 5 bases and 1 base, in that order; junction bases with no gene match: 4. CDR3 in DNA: TGTGCCAGCAGCCCAGGGGGACCCCAAGAGACCCAGTACTTC. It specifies CASSPGGPQETQYF.